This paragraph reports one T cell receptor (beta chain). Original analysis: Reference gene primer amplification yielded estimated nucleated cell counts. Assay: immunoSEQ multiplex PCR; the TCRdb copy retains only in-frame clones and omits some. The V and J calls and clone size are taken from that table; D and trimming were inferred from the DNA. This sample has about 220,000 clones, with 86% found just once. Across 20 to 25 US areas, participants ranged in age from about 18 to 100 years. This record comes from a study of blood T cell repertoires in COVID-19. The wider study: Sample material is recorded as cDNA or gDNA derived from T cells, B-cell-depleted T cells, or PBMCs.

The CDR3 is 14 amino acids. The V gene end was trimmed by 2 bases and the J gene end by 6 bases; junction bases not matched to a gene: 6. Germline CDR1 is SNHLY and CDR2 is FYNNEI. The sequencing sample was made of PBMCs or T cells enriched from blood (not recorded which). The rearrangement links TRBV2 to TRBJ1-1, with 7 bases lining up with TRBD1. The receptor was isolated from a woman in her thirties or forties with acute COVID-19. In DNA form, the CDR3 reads TGTGCCAGCAGTGAACTGGTAGGGGGCTCTGAAGCTTTCTTT. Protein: CASSELVGGSEAFF.